This TCR beta chain was obtained from a study of Graves' ophthalmopathy and Graves' hyperthyroidism. Study-wide background: Ahead of any treatment, peripheral blood was obtained at the initial diagnosis.

At least ten counts were recorded for this clonotype. Transcripts of RNA were the source for amplifying TCR beta CDR3 regions. Investigators did first-round RT-PCR with HTBI primers, then second-round multiplex PCR. TCRdb independently ran MiXCR on the multiplex PCR reads; one entry per CDR3 protein. This sample yields hundreds of thousands of distinct CDR3 sequences, of which roughly two fifths are seen a single time; roughly 46% belongs to the top ten. V dropped 6 bases and J dropped 5; count of bases not matched to a gene: 11. This CDR3 contains 14 residues. Germline V gene data show CDR1 as DFQATT and CDR2 as SNEGSKA (reference sequence).

The TCR originated in an adult man with Graves' ophthalmopathy. The sample taken for sequencing was peripheral blood. The chain employs TRBV20-1 and TRBJ2-5; 8 bases match TRBD1. CDR3 bases: TGCAGTGCGACAGGGGTTTCGTCTCGGGAGACCCAGTACTTC. Protein sequence: CSATGVSSRETQYF.